The next 28 T cell receptor beta chains were all read from a single sample in a study of T cell responses to AZD1222 COVID-19 vaccine. The data were produced by immunoSEQ multiplex PCR, yet TCRdb's version contains in-frame clones alone and is incomplete. Among about 140,000 clones listed, 80% to 90% were seen once. This specimen consisted of peripheral blood, obtained on day 0 of AZD1222 vaccination. These receptors originate from an adult in good health.

The V and J genes are TRBV7-2 and TRBJ2-7; tentative D call: TRBD2 (5 bases). The CDR3 covers 14 residues. Germline CDR1 SGHTA, CDR2 FQGNSA. V was clipped by 1 base and J by 2 bases, with 9 bases between them. The chain's CDR3 is CASSLVGDTYEQYF. The CDR3 region has the DNA TGTGCCAGCAGCTTAGTGGGAGACACCTACGAGCAGTACTTC.

This clone was seen once. The chain combines TRBV24-1 with TRBJ1-2, with 8 bases lining up with TRBD1. CDR1 KGHDR and CDR2 SFDVKD come from the germline V gene. V trimming: 4 bases; J trimming: 8 bases; junction bases outside the gene matches: 5. The CDR3 extends over 13 amino acids. In DNA, the CDR3 is TGTGCCACCAGTGACCGACAGGGGAGGGGCTACACCTTC. This encodes CATSDRQGRGYTF.

The chain recombines TRBV2 with TRBJ1-5, with D maybe TRBD1 (5 bases). V was trimmed by 7 bases and J by 2 bases, leaving 15 bases between them. Germline V CDR1 and CDR2: SNHLY, FYNNEI. The CDR3 sequence is 15 residues long. The CDR3 loop reads CASTAGQTRNQPQHF. The DNA for the CDR3 is TGTGCCAGCACCGCAGGGCAAACCCGCAATCAGCCCCAGCATTTT.

This clone was detected many times. Here the CDR3 DNA reads TGCGCCAGCAGCCAACCCCTGGACACCGGAGACGGCTACACCTTC. Translating gives CASSQPLDTGDGYTF. The chain has TRBV4-1 and TRBJ1-2; perhaps TRBD1 as D (5 bases). This CDR3 region has 15 residues. Per the germline V gene, CDR1 is MGHRA and CDR2 is YSYEKL. V was shortened by 2 bases and J by 8 bases, with 18 bases between the two germline ends.

Here the CDR3 DNA reads TGTGCCAGCAGTGGACGGGGGGGCCGTTTATATGAGCAGTTCTTC. This gives the protein CASSGRGGRLYEQFF. The chain joins TRBV2 to TRBJ2-1; TRBD2 matches at 8 bases. The CDR3 has 15 residues. V lost 4 bases, J lost 8 bases, and 10 bases stayed unmatched. Germline V gives CDR1 SNHLY, CDR2 FYNNEI.

This chain joins TRBV5-1 and TRBJ1-2, with a weak D call TRBD1 (5 bases). Germline assignment: CDR1 SGHRS and CDR2 YFSETQ. V lost 5 bases and J lost 7, with 21 bases in between. This CDR3 spans 15 amino acids. The CDR3 region has the DNA TGCGCCAGCAGAGATGATACGGGACTTTATGGTGGCTACACCTTC. Translating gives CASRDDTGLYGGYTF.

The CDR3 bases are TGTGCCAGCGCCAGATCCTTGGGGAGGGCCACAGATACGCAGTATTTT. It codes for CASARSLGRATDTQYF. V is TRBV27 and J is TRBJ2-3; 7 bases align to TRBD2. Germline CDR1 and CDR2: MNHEY and SMNVEV (reference sequence). Losses at the gene ends were 8 bases for V and 2 bases for J; bases not matched to a gene: 13. The CDR3 loop spans 16 amino acids.

The chain uses TRBV7-2 and TRBJ1-5; no definite D call. Germline CDR1 reads SGHTA; CDR2 reads FQGNSA. The CDR3 runs to 15 residues. Trimming removed 5 bases from V and 6 bases from J, with 17 bases in between. CDR3 bases: TGTGCCAGCAGCCCCCCGGACCCAGCGGGTCAGCCCCAGCATTTT. Amino acid sequence: CASSPPDPAGQPQHF.

The rearrangement links TRBV4-1 to TRBJ2-1, with D hard to call. Germline V CDR1 and CDR2: MGHRA, YSYEKL. V lost 4 bases, J lost 3 bases, and 19 bases lay in between. The CDR3 length is 17 residues. The DNA for the CDR3 is TGCGCCAGCAGCCTCGCGACTCCGCCGTTCAACTACAATGAGCAGTTCTTC. It yields the protein CASSLATPPFNYNEQFF.

The gene calls are TRBV19 and TRBJ2-1; D may be TRBD1 or TRBD2 (5 bases each). Germline values: CDR1 LNHDA, CDR2 SQIVND (reference sequence). There are 15 residues in the CDR3. Trimming took 8 bases from V and 0 from J, leaving 14 bases between them. CDR3 sequence: CASQVGTLSYNEQFF. The CDR3 coding sequence is TGTGCCAGTCAGGTGGGGACCCTCTCCTACAATGAGCAGTTCTTC. Combining the CDR3 with reference TRBV19 and TRBJ2-1 gives the whole variable domain DGGITQSPKYLFRKEGQNVTLSCEQNLNHDAMYWYRQDPGQGLRLIYYSQIVNDFQKGDIAEGYSVSREKKESFPLTVTSAQKNPTAFYLCASQVGTLSYNEQFFGPGTRLTVL.

V is TRBV10-3 and J is TRBJ2-1; TRBD1 matches at 7 bases. V shed 10 bases and J 3 bases; nucleotides not matched to a gene: 6. The CDR3 loop spans 13 amino acids. The germline CDR1 and CDR2 sequences are ENHRY and SYGVKD. CDR3 loop: CATAGTDYNEQFF. CDR3 bases: TGTGCCACCGCCGGGACAGACTACAATGAGCAGTTCTTC.

The rearrangement links TRBV5-4 to TRBJ2-5, with 8 bases matching TRBD2. CDR3 size: 15 residues. Germline CDR1 reads SGHNT; CDR2 reads YYREEE (reference sequence). V lost 0 bases, J lost 4 bases, and 5 bases stayed unmatched. CDR3: CASSLGPGGAETQYF. CDR3 DNA: TGTGCCAGCAGCTTGGGTCCCGGGGGGGCAGAGACCCAGTACTTC.

This rearrangement joins TRBV3-1 (or the pseudogene TRBV3-2) to TRBJ2-1; no clear D gene. The CDR3 length is 15 residues. V dropped 0 bases and J dropped 10 bases, with 16 bases sitting between them. The V gene's germline CDR1 is LGHDT and CDR2 YNNKEL (reference sequence). CDR3 in amino acids: CASSQDRGPGREQFF. In nucleotides, the CDR3 is TGTGCCAGCAGCCAAGACCGAGGCCCCGGCAGGGAGCAGTTCTTC.

V usage is TRBV3-1 (or the pseudogene TRBV3-2) and J usage is TRBJ1-2; 7 bases map to TRBD1. Germline assignment: CDR1 LGHDT and CDR2 YNNKEL (reference sequence). V dropped 4 bases and J dropped 8; count of bases not matched to a gene: 4. The CDR3 sequence is 12 residues long. CDR3 protein: CASSRQGRGYTF. In DNA form, the CDR3 reads TGTGCCAGCAGCCGACAGGGTCGAGGCTACACCTTC.

The CDR3 bases are TGTGCCAGCAGTTTAGCGGTGGGAGACGGCTACACCTTC. It yields the protein CASSLAVGDGYTF. The chain couples TRBV12-3 or TRBV12-4 to TRBJ1-2; no reliable D call. This CDR3 has 13 amino acids. V dropped 0 bases and J dropped 8 bases, with 10 bases sitting between them.

J is TRBJ2-3 and V is TRBV24-1; 15 nucleotides agree with TRBD2. CDR1 and CDR2 from the germline V gene are KGHDR and SFDVKD. J gave up 5 bases and V 4 bases, and 6 bases lay outside the gene matches. The CDR3 consists of 17 residues. The CDR3 bases are TGTGCCACCAGTGACTCCGGACTAGCGGGGGGGCGAGATACGCAGTATTTT. It is translated as CATSDSGLAGGRDTQYF.

V is TRBV7-9 and J is TRBJ2-7; 10 bases agree with TRBD1. Germline lookup yields CDR1 SEHNR and CDR2 FQNEAQ (reference sequence). The CDR3 has 14 residues. The junction had 7 bases not matched to a gene; V was cut back by 5 bases and J by 6 bases. As DNA, the CDR3 is TGTGCCAGCAGCCTCGGGACAGGGGCTCGCGAGCAGTACTTC. This sequence encodes CASSLGTGAREQYF.

The chain has TRBV5-5 and TRBJ2-1; the match to TRBD2 covers 12 bases. Losses at the gene ends were 5 bases for V and 5 bases for J; bases not matched to a gene: 5. Germline loops: CDR1 SGHKS, CDR2 YYEKEE (reference sequence). CDR3 length equals 15 residues. The DNA of the CDR3 is TGTGCCAGCAGTCTAGCGGGAGGGCGCGACAATGAGCAGTTCTTC. This codes for CASSLAGGRDNEQFF.

J is TRBJ1-1 and V is TRBV30; D uncertain. The CDR3 extends over 15 amino acids. V shed 0 bases and J shed 4 bases, with 15 bases lying between them. The germline V gene encodes CDR1 GTSNPN and CDR2 SVGIG (reference sequence). CDR3 DNA sequence: TGTGCCTGGAGTGTCCTGGCCCTAAGAGGCACTGAAGCTTTCTTT. This codes for CAWSVLALRGTEAFF.

This rearrangement joins TRBV20-1 to TRBJ1-5, with D perhaps TRBD1 (5 bases). Trimming left V 3 bases short and J 1 base short, with 13 bases between. CDR3 size: 15 residues. The germline gives CDR1 DFQATT, CDR2 SNEGSKA (reference sequence). The CDR3 sequence: CSASETVLSNQPQHF. DNA of the CDR3: TGCAGTGCTAGTGAGACAGTTTTAAGCAATCAGCCCCAGCATTTT.

The chain carries TRBV27 and TRBJ1-3, with D maybe TRBD1 (5 bases). Trimming pared 10 bases from V and 4 bases from J, leaving 20 bases between. CDR3 length: 15 residues. CDR1 and CDR2 (germline): MNHEY, SMNVEV (reference sequence). The CDR3 region has the DNA TGTGCCACGCGGCGAACAGGCTCCCACGGAAACACCATATATTTT. Its protein is CATRRTGSHGNTIYF.

The V gene is TRBV19, the J gene TRBJ1-1; maybe TRBD1 (5 bases). The V end was cut by 5 bases, the J end by 5 bases, with 12 bases between. Germline loops: CDR1 LNHDA, CDR2 SQIVND (reference sequence). This CDR3 is 13 amino acids long. Here the CDR3 reads CASSVSGPTEAFF. CDR3 DNA sequence: TGTGCCAGTAGTGTATCGGGGCCAACTGAAGCTTTCTTT. Full variable domain (outside the CDR3, taken from reference TRBV19 and TRBJ1-1): DGGITQSPKYLFRKEGQNVTLSCEQNLNHDAMYWYRQDPGQGLRLIYYSQIVNDFQKGDIAEGYSVSREKKESFPLTVTSAQKNPTAFYLCASSVSGPTEAFFGQGTRLTVV.

V usage is TRBV28 and J usage is TRBJ1-6; D call uncertain. V was trimmed by 0 bases and J by 7 bases, leaving 4 bases between them. This CDR3 has 13 amino acids. Germline CDR1 MDHEN, CDR2 SYDVKM. The CDR3 region has the DNA TGTGCCAGCAGTTTATGGCAAAATTCACCCCTCCACTTT. It codes for CASSLWQNSPLHF.

This chain connects TRBV6-5 to TRBJ1-4, with 7 bases aligning to TRBD1. Germline assignment: CDR1 MNHEY and CDR2 SVGAGI. The CDR3 sequence is 12 residues long. V was clipped by 7 bases and J by 4 bases; unmatched bases: 0. CDR3 sequence (DNA): TGTGCCAGCAACAGGGGTAATGAAAAACTGTTTTTT. Translating gives CASNRGNEKLFF.

V gene TRBV19 combines with J gene TRBJ1-2; maybe TRBD1 (6 bases). The CDR3 covers 14 residues. V gave up 7 bases and J gave up 7 bases, with 19 bases separating them. Germline CDR1 and CDR2: LNHDA and SQIVND (reference sequence). The CDR3 DNA is TGTGCCAGTACCCGGGACACTCCTCGGGGTGGCTACACCTTC. As protein: CASTRDTPRGGYTF. Complete variable domain (other parts from reference TRBV19 and TRBJ1-2): DGGITQSPKYLFRKEGQNVTLSCEQNLNHDAMYWYRQDPGQGLRLIYYSQIVNDFQKGDIAEGYSVSREKKESFPLTVTSAQKNPTAFYLCASTRDTPRGGYTFGSGTRLTVV.

This clone was observed a single time. The chain recombines TRBV13 with TRBJ1-2; TRBD1 aligns across 9 bases. The CDR3 totals 17 residues. CDR1 and CDR2 from the germline V gene are PRHDT and FYEKMQ (reference sequence). V was clipped by 5 bases and J by 2 bases; unmatched bases: 12. The CDR3 region is CASSRRTGVLRNYGYTF. The CDR3 DNA sequence: TGTGCCAGCAGCAGACGGACAGGGGTATTAAGGAACTATGGCTACACCTTC. The full variable domain, completed using reference TRBV13 and TRBJ1-2, is AAGVIQSPRHLIKEKRETATLKCYPIPRHDTVYWYQQGPGQDPQFLISFYEKMQSDKGSIPDRFSAQQFSDYHSELNMSSLELGDSALYFCASSRRTGVLRNYGYTFGSGTRLTVV.

The chain uses TRBV7-8 and TRBJ2-2; no reliable D call. Germline V lookup: CDR1 SGHVS, CDR2 FQNEAQ. Trimming pared 3 bases from V and 6 bases from J, leaving 5 bases between. The CDR3 spans 12 residues. DNA for the CDR3: TGTGCCAGCAGCTTGTTGGCCGGGGAGCTGTTTTTT. Translation: CASSLLAGELFF.

V is TRBV19 and J is TRBJ2-1; the match to TRBD2 covers 9 bases. The J segment lost 5 bases and the V segment lost 5 bases, leaving 10 bases of the junction unmatched. Germline values: CDR1 LNHDA, CDR2 SQIVND (reference sequence). The CDR3 is 16 residues long. This CDR3 reads CASSSDMASGDNEQFF. The CDR3 DNA follows: TGTGCCAGTAGTTCCGATATGGCTAGCGGGGACAATGAGCAGTTCTTC. Supplemented by reference TRBV19 and TRBJ2-1, the full variable domain reads DGGITQSPKYLFRKEGQNVTLSCEQNLNHDAMYWYRQDPGQGLRLIYYSQIVNDFQKGDIAEGYSVSREKKESFPLTVTSAQKNPTAFYLCASSSDMASGDNEQFFGPGTRLTVL.